A selection of T cell receptor beta chains follows, all from one sample in a study of Graves' ophthalmopathy and Graves' hyperthyroidism. TCRdb fed the multiplex PCR reads into MiXCR, producing one record per CDR3 protein. In the table there are 200,000 to 250,000 distinct CDR3 sequences, 20% to 25% of which are singletons. Sequences were obtained from peripheral blood. The receptors here all came from a woman aged 45 to 65 with Graves' ophthalmopathy. Each CDR3 is given with its conserved first and last residue. A D gene is named only where the DNA matches it firmly. Clone size is given for some rows only: seen once, a few or many times, or a class if the clone is expanded.

CDR3nt,CDR3aa,j_gene,d_gene,abundance,v_gene
TGTGCCAGCAGCCTTGACAGCTACCAAGAGACCCAGTACTTC,CASSLDSYQETQYF,TRBJ2-5,-,many,TRBV28
TGCGCCAGCAGCTTGCGTGGCAGTACCATGAACACTGAAGCTTTCTTT,CASSLRGSTMNTEAFF,TRBJ1-1,-,many,TRBV5-1
TGTGCCAGCAGTAGCCTGCAGGGACGAGGAGGAAACACCATATATTTT,CASSSLQGRGGNTIYF,TRBJ1-3,-,-,TRBV12-3/TRBV12-4
TGTGCCAGCCGCTCCCGGGGGGGAGGAAACACCATATATTTT,CASRSRGGGNTIYF,TRBJ1-3,-,many,TRBV6-1
TGTGCCAGCAGTGAAGGAGGGGGGTGGCGTTACGAGCAGTACTTC,CASSEGGGWRYEQYF,TRBJ2-7,-,many,TRBV2
TGTGCCACCAGTGATCCCGGACAGGGTTCAAGCACCGGGGAGCTGTTTTTT,CATSDPGQGSSTGELFF,TRBJ2-2,TRBD1,-,TRBV24-1
TGTGCTAGCAGCTTAGCCGGGACAGGGAGTACCGGGGAGCTGTTTTTT,CASSLAGTGSTGELFF,TRBJ2-2,TRBD1,many,TRBV7-7
TGTGCCAGCAGTTTAACAGGGACCCACACTGAAGCTTTCTTT,CASSLTGTHTEAFF,TRBJ1-1,-,many,TRBV27
TGTGCCAGCCTCTCCGGCGCAGGGGGAGGGCACGAGCAGTACTTC,CASLSGAGGGHEQYF,TRBJ2-7,-,many,TRBV12-3/TRBV12-4
TGCGCCAGCAGCCCGGGACAGATCGTCCAGTACTTC,CASSPGQIVQYF,TRBJ2-7,TRBD1,many,TRBV5-1
TGTGCCTGGAGGATACCGACAGCGGAACTAATCTATGGCTACACCTTC,CAWRIPTAELIYGYTF,TRBJ1-2,-,-,TRBV30
TGTGCCAGCAGCTACACAGGGAATAGCAATCAGCCCCAGCATTTT,CASSYTGNSNQPQHF,TRBJ1-5,-,many,TRBV2
TGTGCCAGCAGCCTCGAGCAGGGCGGGCAGCCCCAGCATTTT,CASSLEQGGQPQHF,TRBJ1-5,-,many,TRBV28
TGTGCCAGCAGTGAACCAAATAGAAGGAGGACTGAAGCTTTCTTT,CASSEPNRRRTEAFF,TRBJ1-1,-,many,TRBV6-1
TGTGCCAGCAGCCCGGGGGGGCTAGCGGTGCAGTACTTC,CASSPGGLAVQYF,TRBJ2-7,TRBD2,many,TRBV9
TGTGCCAGTAGTATGGGACAGGGGAACTATGGCTACACCTTC,CASSMGQGNYGYTF,TRBJ1-2,TRBD1,-,TRBV19
TGTGCCAGTACCCCCGAGACAGAGCCCTATGGCTACACCTTC,CASTPETEPYGYTF,TRBJ1-2,-,-,TRBV19
TGCGCCAGTAGAAAGAACCCATGGCCAGGGGGCGGTAGCACCGGGGAGCTGTTTTTT,CASRKNPWPGGGSTGELFF,TRBJ2-2,TRBD1,many,TRBV5-1
TGCAGTGCTCGCATGATAGGGGGTGGGGAGCTGTTTTTT,CSARMIGGGELFF,TRBJ2-2,-,many,TRBV20-1
TGTGCCAGCAGTGAAGGGACAGGGCGAGGAAACACCATATATTTT,CASSEGTGRGNTIYF,TRBJ1-3,TRBD1,-,TRBV6-1
TGTGCCAGCAGTGGTTCGATCGGGGCCCTGAGCGGCTACACCTTC,CASSGSIGALSGYTF,TRBJ1-2,-,-,TRBV6-1
TGTGCCAGCACCTCCCTCAGCGGGGGGGATCCCACAGATACGCAGTATTTT,CASTSLSGGDPTDTQYF,TRBJ2-3,TRBD2,many,TRBV11-2
TGCAGCGTTGAGGCCATCACCTACGAGCAGTACTTC,CSVEAITYEQYF,TRBJ2-7,-,many,TRBV29-1
TGTGCCAGCAGCCCACAACTAGCGGGGACCGGGGAGCTGTTTTTT,CASSPQLAGTGELFF,TRBJ2-2,TRBD2,few,TRBV3-1
TGTGCCAGCAGCGTAGGTAATAGCGGGGTTCAAGAGACCCAGTACTTC,CASSVGNSGVQETQYF,TRBJ2-5,TRBD2,many,TRBV9
TGTGCCAGCAGTGACCCCCGGGGCAGGGGGGGGGAGACCCAGTACTTC,CASSDPRGRGGETQYF,TRBJ2-5,-,many,TRBV28
TGTGCCAGCAGTGAGGCAACTAACACCGGGGAGCTGTTTTTT,CASSEATNTGELFF,TRBJ2-2,-,-,TRBV6-1
TGCAGTGGAGTCGAAGAATACGAGCAGTACTTC,CSGVEEYEQYF,TRBJ2-7,-,many,TRBV29-1
TGCAGTGCTAGAGGATTGGGAATATCCTACGAGCAGTACTTC,CSARGLGISYEQYF,TRBJ2-7,-,many,TRBV20-1
TGTGCCAGCAGCTTCCCGAACACTGAAGCTTTCTTT,CASSFPNTEAFF,TRBJ1-1,-,many,TRBV7-9